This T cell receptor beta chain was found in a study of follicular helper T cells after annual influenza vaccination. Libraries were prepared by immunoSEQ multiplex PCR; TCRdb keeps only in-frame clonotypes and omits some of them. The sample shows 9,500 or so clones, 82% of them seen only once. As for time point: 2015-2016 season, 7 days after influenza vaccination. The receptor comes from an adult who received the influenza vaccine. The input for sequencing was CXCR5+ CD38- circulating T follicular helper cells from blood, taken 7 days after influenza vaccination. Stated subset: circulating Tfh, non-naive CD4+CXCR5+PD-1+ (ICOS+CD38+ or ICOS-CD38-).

CDR3 residues: CASSPGLAGGLAQYF. CDR3 DNA: TGTGCCAGCAGCCCCGGACTAGCGGGGGGGTTGGCCCAGTACTTC. The chain recombines TRBV7-8 with TRBJ2-5; 15 nucleotides line up with TRBD2. V dropped 5 bases and J dropped 9; count of bases not matched to a gene: 7. Germline V gives CDR1 SGHVS, CDR2 FQNEAQ. CDR3 length: 15 amino acids. Looking up the rest from reference TRBV7-8 and TRBJ2-5 gives the full variable domain: GAGVSQSPRYKVAKRGQDVALRCDPISGHVSLFWYQQALGQGPEFLTYFQNEAQLDKSGLPSDRFFAERPEGSVSTLKIQRTQQEDSAVYLCASSPGLAGGLAQYFGPGTRLLVL.